The subject of this entry is one TCR beta chain. The antigen is unknown. This same CDR3 is encoded by further DNA sequences in the sample. The data are from a study of cytomegalovirus exposure and HLA in healthy donors. CDR3 length: 17 amino acids. The V gene end was trimmed by 5 bases and the J gene end by 4 bases; junction bases not matched to a gene: 13. Germline loops: CDR1 PRHDT, CDR2 FYEKMQ (reference sequence). The PCR employed 60 Vbeta primers together with 13 Jbeta primers. Per the study methods: Among the unique TCR beta chains that a later analysis counted, about 85 million in all, about 12 million were shared. The data were produced by immunoSEQ multiplex PCR, yet TCRdb's version contains in-frame clones alone and is incomplete. V, J and clone size are taken as reported in that table, and D and trimming were inferred from the DNA itself. The sample includes about 170,000 clones, approximately 78% of them seen just once.

Whole-study findings and limits: 87-base-pair reads could not separate some V segments, including TRBV6-2 and TRBV6-3. Sequencing artifact likely explains a cluster of highly shared sequence variants.

Healthy bone marrow donors made up the cohort. This chain links TRBV13 with TRBJ2-3; 9 bases align to TRBD1. The origin of this receptor is a woman aged 45-60 years in good health and CMV-seropositive. The sequenced sample was PBMCs. The CDR3 bases are TGTGCCAGCAGCGCACCCAACAGGGGGCTAGGGGCAGATACGCAGTATTTT. Translated, it gives CASSAPNRGLGADTQYF.